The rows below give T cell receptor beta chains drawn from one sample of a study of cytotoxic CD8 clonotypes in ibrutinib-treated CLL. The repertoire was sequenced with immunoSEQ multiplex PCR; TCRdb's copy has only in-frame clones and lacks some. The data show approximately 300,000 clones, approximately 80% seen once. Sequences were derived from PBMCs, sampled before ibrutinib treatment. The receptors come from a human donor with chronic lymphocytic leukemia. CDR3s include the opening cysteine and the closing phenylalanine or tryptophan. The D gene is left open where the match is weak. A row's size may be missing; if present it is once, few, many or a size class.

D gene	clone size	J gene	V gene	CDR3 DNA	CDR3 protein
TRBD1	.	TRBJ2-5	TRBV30	TGTGCCTGGACCCACAGGGGGCGGCAAGAGACCCAGTACTTC	CAWTHRGRQETQYF
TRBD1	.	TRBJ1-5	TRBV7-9	TGTGCCAGCAACCTCGGGACAGGGGGTATCCAGCCCCAGCATTTT	CASNLGTGGIQPQHF
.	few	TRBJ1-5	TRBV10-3	TGTGCCATCTCGGACGTCGGCAATCAGCCCCAGCATTTT	CAISDVGNQPQHF
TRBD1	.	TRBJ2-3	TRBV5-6	TGTGCCAGCAGCGAACTTGGGACAGTCAGCACAGATACGCAGTATTTT	CASSELGTVSTDTQYF
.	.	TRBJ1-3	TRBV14	TGTGCCAGCAGCCAGATAGACGGAGTCTCTGGAAACACCATATATTTT	CASSQIDGVSGNTIYF
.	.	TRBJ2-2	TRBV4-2	TGTGCCAGCAGCCAAGCACAGACGGGAACCGGGGAGCTGTTTTTT	CASSQAQTGTGELFF
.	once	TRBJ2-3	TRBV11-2	TGTGCCAGCAGACCAAGCTTATTCCCAGATACGCAGTATTTT	CASRPSLFPDTQYF
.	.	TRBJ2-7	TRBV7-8	TGTGCCAGCAGCCAGTCCGAGGTTTTTCTCGAGCAGTACTTC	CASSQSEVFLEQYF
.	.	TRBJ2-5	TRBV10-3	TGTGCCATACGAGGAGGGGCACAAGAGACCCAGTACTTC	CAIRGGAQETQYF
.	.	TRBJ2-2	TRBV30	TGTGCCTGGAGTGCTCTCTCCGGGGAGCTGTTTTTT	CAWSALSGELFF
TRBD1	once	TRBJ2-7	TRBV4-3	TGCGCCAGCAGCCGTAACCCCGGGACAGGGATCTACGAGCAGTACTTC	CASSRNPGTGIYEQYF
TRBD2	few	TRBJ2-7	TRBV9	TGTGCCAGCAGCGGGACTAGCGGGAGAGGCAGCGAGCAGTACTTC	CASSGTSGRGSEQYF
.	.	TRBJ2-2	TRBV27	TGTGCCAGCAGTTTCCTCACTAGGGGGGAGCTGTTTTTT	CASSFLTRGELFF
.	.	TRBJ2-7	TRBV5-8	TGTGCCAGCAGCTTTGGTCCGCCAGTGACCTACGAGCAGTACTTC	CASSFGPPVTYEQYF
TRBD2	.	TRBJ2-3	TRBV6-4	TGTGCCAGCAGTGGTAGGACAGGGCGAAAAACTAGCGGGGCCACAGATACGCAGTATTTT	CASSGRTGRKTSGATDTQYF
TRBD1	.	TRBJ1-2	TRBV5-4	TGTGCCAGCAGCAACAGGGGGACTGACGGCTACACCTTC	CASSNRGTDGYTF
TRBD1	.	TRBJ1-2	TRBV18	TGTGCCAGCTTCACCGGGACAGGGAATTTAGGCTACACCTTC	CASFTGTGNLGYTF
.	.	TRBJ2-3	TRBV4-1	TGCGCCAGCAGCCAGTCTAGAACAGATACGCAGTATTTT	CASSQSRTDTQYF
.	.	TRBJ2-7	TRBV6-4	TGTGCCAGCAGTGAACAGCACGGCCACGAGCAGTACTTC	CASSEQHGHEQYF
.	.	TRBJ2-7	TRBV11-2	TGTGCCAGCACCCTAGGGACGGTTTACGAGCAGTACTTC	CASTLGTVYEQYF
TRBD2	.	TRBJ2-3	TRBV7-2	TGTGCCAGCAGCCCCAGCGGGAGGGCCACAGATACGCAGTATTTT	CASSPSGRATDTQYF
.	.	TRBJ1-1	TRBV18	TGTGCCAGCTCACCACTAACACCTCACAACACTGAAGCTTTCTTT	CASSPLTPHNTEAFF
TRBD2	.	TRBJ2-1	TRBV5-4	TGTGCCAGCAGCTTGGCCCCCGGGACTAGGGCCCCACCACAGTTCTTC	CASSLAPGTRAPPQFF
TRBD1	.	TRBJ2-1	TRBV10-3	TGTGCCGCCGGCCCGGGACAGACCTACAATGAGCAGTTCTTC	CAAGPGQTYNEQFF
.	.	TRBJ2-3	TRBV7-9	TGTGCCAGCAGCTTAACCTCCGCCTCTAGCACAGATACGCAGTATTTT	CASSLTSASSTDTQYF
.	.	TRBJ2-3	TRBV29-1	TGCAGCGGCATTCTCAGGGGCCAGAGCACAGATACGCAGTATTTT	CSGILRGQSTDTQYF
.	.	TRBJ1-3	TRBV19	TGTGCCAGTACCCGTTTCCGCTCTGGAAACACCATATATTTT	CASTRFRSGNTIYF
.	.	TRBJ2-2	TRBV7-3	TGTGCCAGCAGCTTAGGACTTCCGAACACCGGGGAGCTGTTTTTT	CASSLGLPNTGELFF
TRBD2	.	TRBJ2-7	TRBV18	TGTGCCAGCTCAAGAAGGGACTATCCCTCCTACGAGCAGTACTTC	CASSRRDYPSYEQYF
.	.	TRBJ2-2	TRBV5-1	TGCGCCAGCAGCTTCGGGACACCGAACACCGGGGAGCTGTTTTTT	CASSFGTPNTGELFF
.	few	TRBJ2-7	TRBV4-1	TGCGCCAGCAGCCAAGTGAGGAGCTACGAGCAGTACTTC	CASSQVRSYEQYF
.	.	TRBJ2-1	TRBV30	TGTGCCTGGAGTCGAGGGGTGGGCTCCTACAATGAGCAGTTCTTC	CAWSRGVGSYNEQFF
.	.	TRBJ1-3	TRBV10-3	TGTGCCATCAGTGAGTCGATCAGGAGGAACTCTGGAAACACCATATATTTT	CAISESIRRNSGNTIYF
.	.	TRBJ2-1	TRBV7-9	TGTGCCAGCAGCTTAGATGGGGAGCAGTTCTTC	CASSLDGEQFF
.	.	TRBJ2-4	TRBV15	TGTGCCACCAGCACCCCCGTCGGGGGAAGAGCCAAAAACATTCAGTACTTC	CATSTPVGGRAKNIQYF
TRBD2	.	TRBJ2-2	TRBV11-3	TGTGCCAGCAGCCCATCCGGGACTAGCGGACACACCGGGGAGCTGTTTTTT	CASSPSGTSGHTGELFF
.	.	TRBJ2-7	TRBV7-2	TGTGCCAGCGGGAGTAGGAGGCACGAGCAGTACTTC	CASGSRRHEQYF
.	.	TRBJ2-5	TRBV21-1	TGTGCCGGCCCCCAGGGGCGCGTGGAGACCCAGTACTTC	CAGPQGRVETQYF
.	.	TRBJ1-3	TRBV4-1	TGCGCCAGCAGCCAAGATTTGACGGACTTAGGCTCTGGAAACACCATATATTTT	CASSQDLTDLGSGNTIYF
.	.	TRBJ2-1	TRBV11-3	TGTGCCAGCAGCTTTAACCATCCTAGCTCCTACAATGAGCAGTTCTTC	CASSFNHPSSYNEQFF
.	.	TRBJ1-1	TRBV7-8	TGTGCCAGCAGCTTAGTAAGGGACACTGAAGCTTTCTTT	CASSLVRDTEAFF
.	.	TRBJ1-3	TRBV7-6	TGTGCCAGCAGCTTAGGTCCGGGAAACACCATATATTTT	CASSLGPGNTIYF
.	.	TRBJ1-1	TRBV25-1	TGTGCCAGCAGTGAACTCAACCCCCAGGAGAACACTGAAGCTTTCTTT	CASSELNPQENTEAFF
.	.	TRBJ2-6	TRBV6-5	TGTGCCAGCAGCAGTAGGGGGGCTGGGGCCAACGTCCTGACTTTC	CASSSRGAGANVLTF
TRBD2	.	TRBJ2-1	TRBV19	TGTGCCAGTAGTATAGGTAGCGGGACGTACAATGAGCAGTTCTTC	CASSIGSGTYNEQFF
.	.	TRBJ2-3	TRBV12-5	TGTGCTAGTGGCTTGTGGACAGTTGATACGCAGTATTTT	CASGLWTVDTQYF
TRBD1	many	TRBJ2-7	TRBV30	TGTGCCTGGAGCGGGACAGGAAAAAGGATCGAGCAGTACTTC	CAWSGTGKRIEQYF
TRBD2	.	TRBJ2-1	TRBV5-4	TGTGCCAGCAGCTTGAGGACTAGCGATCTTGAGCAGTTCTTC	CASSLRTSDLEQFF
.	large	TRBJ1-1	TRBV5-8	TGTGCCAGCAGCCTGTACCTTGGGGGGATCACTGAAGCTTTCTTT	CASSLYLGGITEAFF